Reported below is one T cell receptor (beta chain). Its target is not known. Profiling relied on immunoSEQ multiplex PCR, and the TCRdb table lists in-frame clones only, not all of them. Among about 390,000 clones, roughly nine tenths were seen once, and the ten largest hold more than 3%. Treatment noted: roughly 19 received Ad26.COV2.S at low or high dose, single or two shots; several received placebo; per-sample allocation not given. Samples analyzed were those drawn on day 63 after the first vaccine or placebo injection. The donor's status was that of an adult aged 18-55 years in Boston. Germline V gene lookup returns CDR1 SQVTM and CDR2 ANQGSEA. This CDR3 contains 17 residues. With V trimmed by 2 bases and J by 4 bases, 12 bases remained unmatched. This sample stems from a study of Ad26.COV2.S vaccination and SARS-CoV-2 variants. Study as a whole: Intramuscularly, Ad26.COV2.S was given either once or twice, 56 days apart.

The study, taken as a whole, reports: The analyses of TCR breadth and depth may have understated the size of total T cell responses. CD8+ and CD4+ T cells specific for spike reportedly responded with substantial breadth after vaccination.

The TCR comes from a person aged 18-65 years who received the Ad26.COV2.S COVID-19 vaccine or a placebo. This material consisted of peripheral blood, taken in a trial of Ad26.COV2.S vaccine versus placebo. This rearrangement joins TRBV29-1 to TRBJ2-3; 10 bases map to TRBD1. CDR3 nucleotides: TGCAGCGTTGAATATTGGGGCGGGACAGGGGATTCAGATACGCAGTATTTT. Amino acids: CSVEYWGGTGDSDTQYF.